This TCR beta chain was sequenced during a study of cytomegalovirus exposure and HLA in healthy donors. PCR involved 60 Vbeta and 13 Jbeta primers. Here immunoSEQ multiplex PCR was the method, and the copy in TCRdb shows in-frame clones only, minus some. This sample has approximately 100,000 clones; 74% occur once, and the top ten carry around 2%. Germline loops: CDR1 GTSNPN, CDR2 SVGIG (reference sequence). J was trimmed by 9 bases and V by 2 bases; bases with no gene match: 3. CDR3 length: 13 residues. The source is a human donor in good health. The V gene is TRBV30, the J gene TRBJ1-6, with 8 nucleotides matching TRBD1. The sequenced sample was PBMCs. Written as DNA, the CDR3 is TGTGCCTGGAGTCAGGGGGCAGTTTCACCCCTCCACTTT. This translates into CAWSQGAVSPLHF.